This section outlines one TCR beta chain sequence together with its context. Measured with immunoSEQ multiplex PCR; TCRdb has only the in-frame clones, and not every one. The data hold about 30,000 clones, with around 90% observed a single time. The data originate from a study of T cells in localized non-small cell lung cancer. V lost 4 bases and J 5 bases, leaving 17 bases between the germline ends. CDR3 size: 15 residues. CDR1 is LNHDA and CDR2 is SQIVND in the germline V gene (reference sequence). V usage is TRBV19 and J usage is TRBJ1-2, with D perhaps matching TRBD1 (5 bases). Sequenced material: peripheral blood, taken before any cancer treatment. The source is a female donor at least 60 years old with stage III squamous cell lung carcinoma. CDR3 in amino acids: CASSTGTRAQYGYTF. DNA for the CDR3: TGTGCCAGTAGTACTGGGACCCGGGCCCAATATGGCTACACCTTC.